This TCR beta chain was retrieved from a study of graft-versus-host responses after intestinal transplantation. Study as a whole: Among the recipients, all got anti-thymocyte globulin induction and then tacrolimus and steroids for two to four years. General study results and limits: Peak GvH clone levels in circulation were associated with early post-transplant HvG declines. Allograft graft-versus-host to host-versus-graft clonal ratios ran high in patients with graft-donor T cell macrochimerism. Recipient marrow contained GvH clones, some of which appeared first in ileum or blood.

This clone was counted once. Its cognate antigen is unknown. Germline trimming cut 3 bases from V and 4 bases from J; bases unmatched to any gene: 13. Germline assignment: CDR1 SGHAT and CDR2 FQNNGV. The CDR3 consists of 18 residues. Some clones are missing from TCRdb's copy, which holds only in-frame ones; the method was immunoSEQ multiplex PCR. The repertoire holds some 110,000 clones, with about nine tenths as singletons. V gene TRBV11-2 combines with J gene TRBJ2-5; 11 bases match TRBD2. Sequenced here: unstimulated CD4+ T cells sorted from spleen or lymph node cells, sampled before intestinal transplant. The receptor was derived from a human donor who received an intestinal transplant. The CDR3 protein is CASSFRETSGTGSETQYF. The CDR3 nucleotides are TGTGCCAGCAGCTTTAGAGAGACTAGCGGGACCGGATCAGAGACCCAGTACTTC.